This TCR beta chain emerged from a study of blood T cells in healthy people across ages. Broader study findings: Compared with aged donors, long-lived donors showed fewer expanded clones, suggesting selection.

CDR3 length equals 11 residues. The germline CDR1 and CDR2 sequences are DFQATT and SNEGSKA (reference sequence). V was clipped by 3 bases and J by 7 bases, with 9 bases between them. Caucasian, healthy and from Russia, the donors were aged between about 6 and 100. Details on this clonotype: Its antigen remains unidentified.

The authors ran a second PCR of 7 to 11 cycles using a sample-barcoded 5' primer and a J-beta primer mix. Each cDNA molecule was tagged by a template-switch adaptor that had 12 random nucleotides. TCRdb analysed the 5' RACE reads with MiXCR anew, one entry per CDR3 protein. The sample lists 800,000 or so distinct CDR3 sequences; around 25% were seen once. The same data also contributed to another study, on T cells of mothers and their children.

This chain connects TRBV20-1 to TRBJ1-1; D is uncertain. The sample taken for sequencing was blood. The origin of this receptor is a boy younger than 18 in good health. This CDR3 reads CSASLVGEAFF. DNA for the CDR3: TGCAGTGCTAGTTTGGTGGGTGAAGCTTTCTTT.